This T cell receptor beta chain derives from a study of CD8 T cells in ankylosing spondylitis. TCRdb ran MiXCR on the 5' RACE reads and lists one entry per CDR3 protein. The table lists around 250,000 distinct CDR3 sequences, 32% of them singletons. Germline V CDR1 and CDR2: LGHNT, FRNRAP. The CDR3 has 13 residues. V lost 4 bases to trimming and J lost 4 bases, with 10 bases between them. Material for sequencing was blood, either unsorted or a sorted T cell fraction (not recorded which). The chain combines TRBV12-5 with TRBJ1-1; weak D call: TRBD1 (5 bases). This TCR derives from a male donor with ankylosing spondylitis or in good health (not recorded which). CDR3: CASGSPGTTEAFF. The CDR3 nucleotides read TGTGCTAGTGGTTCGCCAGGGACCACTGAAGCTTTCTTT.